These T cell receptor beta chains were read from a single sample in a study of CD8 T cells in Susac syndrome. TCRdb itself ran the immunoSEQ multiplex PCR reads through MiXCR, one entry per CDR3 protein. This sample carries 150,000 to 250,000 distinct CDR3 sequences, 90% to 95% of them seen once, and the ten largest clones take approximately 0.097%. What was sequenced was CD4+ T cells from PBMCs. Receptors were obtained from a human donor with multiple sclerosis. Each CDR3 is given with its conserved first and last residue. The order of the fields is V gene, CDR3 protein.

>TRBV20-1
CSATGTSGITDTQYF
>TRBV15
CATSRGVIRETQYF
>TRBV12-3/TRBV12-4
CASSSTGTGRAEAFF
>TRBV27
CASSFRGSSYNEQFF
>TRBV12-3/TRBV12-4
CASTLGGREEAFF
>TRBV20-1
CSARGTHEAFF
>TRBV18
CASSPTGTNTGELFF
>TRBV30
CAWSTYNEQFF
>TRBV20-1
CSARPGSSSTDTQYF
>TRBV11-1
CASSSWTGETIGAFF
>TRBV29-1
CSVEDLRGISGQYF
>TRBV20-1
CSAGGGTHYEQYF
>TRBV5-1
CASSLPTPSVTQYF
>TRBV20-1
CSASQPDNPQPQHF